This T cell receptor (beta chain) was profiled in a study of cytomegalovirus exposure and HLA in healthy donors. CDR3 length: 18 amino acids. The germline gives CDR1 MNHEY, CDR2 SMNVEV (reference sequence). With V trimmed by 2 bases and J by 0 bases, 12 bases remained unmatched. PCR was performed using 60 Vbeta and 13 Jbeta primers. Using immunoSEQ multiplex PCR, the repertoire was profiled, and TCRdb retains in-frame clones only, with some absent. The sample includes tens of thousands of clones, roughly 78% of them seen just once. The sample was PBMCs. The sequence derives from a young man in good health and CMV-seronegative. V usage is TRBV27 and J usage is TRBJ1-1; 7 nucleotides align to TRBD1. In nucleotides, the CDR3 is TGTGCCAGCAGTTTAAGGGGGCTACCGTTTAAGATGAACACTGAAGCTTTCTTT. Translated: CASSLRGLPFKMNTEAFF.